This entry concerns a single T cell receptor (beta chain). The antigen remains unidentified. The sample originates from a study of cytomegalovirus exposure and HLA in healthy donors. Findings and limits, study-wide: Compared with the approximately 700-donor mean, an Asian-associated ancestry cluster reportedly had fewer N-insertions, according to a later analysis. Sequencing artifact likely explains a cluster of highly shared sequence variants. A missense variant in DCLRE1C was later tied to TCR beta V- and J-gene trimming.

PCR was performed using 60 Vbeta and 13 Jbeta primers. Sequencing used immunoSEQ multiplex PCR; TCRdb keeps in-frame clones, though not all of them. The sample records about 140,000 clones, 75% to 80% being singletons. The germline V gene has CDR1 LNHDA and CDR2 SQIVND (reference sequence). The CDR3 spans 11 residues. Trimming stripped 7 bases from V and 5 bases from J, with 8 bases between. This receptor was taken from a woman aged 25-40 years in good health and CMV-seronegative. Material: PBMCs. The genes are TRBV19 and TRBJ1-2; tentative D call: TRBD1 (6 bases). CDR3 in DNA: TGTGCCAGTAAGGACAGTTATGGCTACACCTTC. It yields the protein CASKDSYGYTF.